Given below is one T cell receptor (beta chain) in context. Its antigen is currently unknown. The source of the sample is a study of shared clonotypes between healthy human individuals. Notes on the study in general: A generally larger estimated richness was seen in naive subsets than in memory subsets.

Profiling relied on immunoSEQ multiplex PCR, and the TCRdb table lists in-frame clones only, not all of them. The sample consists of millions of clones, just over 90% of them appearing once. Germline loops: CDR1 MNHEY, CDR2 SVGAGI. The CDR3 totals 11 residues. Trimming took 6 bases from V and 8 from J, leaving 8 bases between them. Sequenced sample: naive CD4+ T cells sorted from blood. Subset here: CD45RA+ positively selected. The TCR comes from a man aged 18 to 30 in good health. The chain is built from TRBV6-5 and TRBJ2-1; no definite D call. In nucleotides, the CDR3 is TGTGCCAGCAGGAAAACGGATGAGCAGTTCTTC. Its translation: CASRKTDEQFF.